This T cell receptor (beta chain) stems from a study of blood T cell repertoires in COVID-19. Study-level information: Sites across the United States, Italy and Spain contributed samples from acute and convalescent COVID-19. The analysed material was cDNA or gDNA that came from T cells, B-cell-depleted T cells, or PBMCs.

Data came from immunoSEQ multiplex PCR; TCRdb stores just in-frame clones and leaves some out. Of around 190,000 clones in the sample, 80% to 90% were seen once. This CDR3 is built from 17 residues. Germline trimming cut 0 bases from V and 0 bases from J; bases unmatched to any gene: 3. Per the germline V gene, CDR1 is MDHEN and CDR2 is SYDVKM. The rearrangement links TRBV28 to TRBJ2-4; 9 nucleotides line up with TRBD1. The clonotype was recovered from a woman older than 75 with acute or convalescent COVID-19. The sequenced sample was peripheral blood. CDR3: CASSLWGQGLAKNIQYF. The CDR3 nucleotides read TGTGCCAGCAGTTTATGGGGACAGGGATTAGCCAAAAACATTCAGTACTTC.